This entry concerns a single T cell receptor beta chain. Its antigen is not yet known. Base qualities were left out, and no much larger clone turns up one base away. The data were obtained in a study of cytomegalovirus exposure and HLA in healthy donors (TCRdb year 2017). For context, the study as a whole: In an earlier analysis of 587 of the donors, approximately 260 Gb of sequence data and 100 million or so unique TCR beta sequences from roughly 200 million T cells were reported. Of the approximately 400 genotyped donors, about 80% fell in the genetic ancestry cluster associated with self-reported Caucasian donors. The aim of the study was to test whether cataloging public T cell receptors could identify signatures of past pathogen exposure. The study combined high-throughput TCR immunosequencing, statistical association of individual TCRs with disease status, and machine learning to predict cytomegalovirus infection status. A later analysis re-examined previously published TCR beta repertoires from just over 650 donors and added high-resolution HLA genotyping to investigate patterns of TCR occurrence. Because of strong linkage in the cohort, a handful of DR-DQ haplotypes were treated as single units for association and clustering. An early release that covered some 640 HLA-typed donors contained approximately 300 gigabases of sequencing data and roughly 84 million unique TCR sequences. To decide whether each TCR beta V gene segment behaved as functional or pseudogenic, an earlier analysis of several hundred of the donors relied on high-throughput TCR beta sequencing. Alongside the repertoire data, information on donor age, sex, ethnicity and CMV serostatus was compiled. The study profiled the T cell repertoires of under 700 subjects by immunosequencing and related them to cytomegalovirus serostatus. Among some 400 genotyped donors of the cohort, an average of around 220,000 unique TCR beta nucleotide sequences was sequenced per donor, of which about 18% were non-productive. Both class I and class II loci were covered by HLA typing, at four-digit resolution. The number of donors typed differed by locus, with roughly 620-640 for A, B, C, DRB1 and DQB1, more than 500 for DQA1, 600 to 610 for DPA1, and around 430 for DPB1. A separate validation cohort of about 110 different subjects was used in addition to the roughly 700-subject first cohort. All discovery cohort repertoires had been generated on a single sequencing platform. In a later genetic analysis, genome-wide SNP genotypes for about 60% of the 666 donors were used, and that subset was treated as a discovery cohort. The later analysis used no new phenotypic data to find candidate immune exposures, relying instead on TCR beta sequences and their occurrence across donors. Overall study results and their limits: A further reported finding was that TCR beta sequences accurately predicted the HLA-A and HLA-B alleles for most subjects in the first cohort. Correlated functional status among segregating V segments might be attributable to linkage disequilibrium, but an unknown experimental factor could not be ruled out. While some public TCRs were present in many individuals, most TCR sequences turned up only very rarely across donors. According to a later genetic analysis, donors in an Asian-associated ancestry cluster had fewer N-insertions in productive TCRs than the roughly 670-donor mean. A later analysis reported that several top co-occurrence clusters appeared linked to parvovirus B19, influenza, CMV and Epstein-Barr virus. Because some donors lacked HLA typing at each locus, the association tests relied only on the typed subset. V-gene and J-gene trimming of TCR beta chains was associated with a missense DCLRE1C variant in a later genetic analysis, and the association was replicated in an independent cohort. The presence/absence analyses assumed that sequencing depth was roughly uniform across donors, and that assumption may not be true. According to the authors, the approach could potentially be generalized to other disease states and immunological phenotypes. Strong co-occurrence of HLA alleles, especially DR and DQ, made assigning TCR associations to individual alleles difficult. According to a later analysis, TCR association rates differed among HLA loci, with DRB1 alleles showing the most associated TCRs and HLA-C alleles showing the fewest. In an earlier analysis of some 500 of the donors, most TCR beta V segments appeared in productive rearrangements about 90% or about 30% of the time, broadly matching IMGT annotations. Because counts were too low, roughly 16 rarely observed V segments, including chromosome 9 orphons, were excluded from the earlier analysis of roughly 580 of the donors. Specific HLA alleles were associated with more than 15,000 TCR beta sequences at a false discovery rate of 0.05 in a later analysis. Because the 87-base-pair reads could not distinguish some IMGT-functional V segments, including TRBV6-2 and TRBV6-3, those segments were excluded. The cohort was sequenced for TCR beta chains only, and without alpha or paired-chain data the features that could be detected were limited. A few of the identified cytomegalovirus-associated TCR beta chains were confirmed in vitro to be specific for cytomegalovirus antigens. The only immune exposure information available for the cohort was CMV serostatus. In the study, approximately 150 TCR beta chains were listed as associated with cytomegalovirus. In a later analysis, most CMV-associated TCR beta chains were found to appear HLA-restricted, with HLA associations seemingly driven largely by CMV exposure. A cluster of highly shared sequence variants was judged likely to be a technical artifact of the sequencing pipeline. Cytomegalovirus status was reported to be diagnosed by the classifier with high specificity and sensitivity in both the original and validation cohorts. Compared with equally common non-associated chains, HLA-associated TCR beta chains in a later analysis were more clonally expanded and had lower generation probabilities.

V was cut back by 5 bases and J by 7 bases, leaving a gap of 21 bases between them. CDR1 and CDR2 were assigned from the germline V gene as SGHTA and FQGNSA. The CDR3 measures 15 amino acids from cysteine to phenylalanine. The CDR3 DNA has 45 bases and is translated from base 1. Library preparation used the immunoSEQ multiplex PCR assay. For the multiplex PCR, a mixture combining 60 forward primers for TCR Vbeta segments and 13 reverse primers for TCR Jbeta segments was used. A multiplex PCR assay on genomic DNA amplified the CDR3 region of rearranged TCR beta genes. The amplified TCR beta libraries were sequenced on the Illumina HiSeq System as 87-base-pair reads. For the original study's pipeline: Across the 600 to 700 repertoires, a later analysis counted around 80 million unique TCR beta chains, 9 million to 14 million of which were shared by at least two donors. Raw reads were error-corrected and collapsed into unique sequences with a nearest-neighbor algorithm that merged closely related sequences to remove PCR and sequencing errors. CDR3 sequences were aligned to IMGT reference sequences to assign V, D and J gene segments. For a sequence to be retained, at least a six-nucleotide match to both a V gene segment and a J gene segment was required. Rearrangements were classified as productive when the CDR3 lacked stop codons and remained in frame with V and J, and all other rearrangements were classified as non-productive. CDR3 was defined by IMGT convention, running from the second conserved V-encoded cysteine to the conserved J-encoded phenylalanine. The earlier analysis of about 610 of the donors excluded sequences that lacked an unambiguous match to a single V gene segment. In an earlier analysis of several hundred of the donors, V segments were called functional above 56.7% productive rearrangements and were called segregating when the between-donor standard deviation exceeded 5%. A statistical classification framework was built for diagnosing cytomegalovirus status from the catalog of TCR beta chain sequences. A later analysis assigned V and J genes by comparing TCR nucleotide sequences with IMGT/GENE-DB human TR gene sequences. A later analysis assigned CDR3 sequences and most-parsimonious VDJ recombination scenarios with the TCRdist pipeline. A later analysis defined each TCR beta chain by its CDR3 amino acid sequence plus V-gene family, and excluded reads lacking a unique V-gene family. To address suspected cross-contamination and a sequencing artifact, a later analysis removed roughly 640 highly shared, low-generation-probability nucleotide sequences. A later analysis calculated a clonal expansion index for each public chain from normalized within-repertoire ranks of inferred template counts. In a later analysis, generation probabilities were computed using a VDJ recombination model fitted to out-of-frame rearrangements, and the results were checked against IGoR. In a later analysis, hypergeometric tests were used to score TCR-TCR, TCR-HLA and TCR-CMV co-occurrence, with a repertoire-size bias correction applied to TCR pairs. False discovery rates were estimated in a later analysis by permuting HLA or CMV assignments 20 times. In a later analysis, co-occurring TCRs were grouped with DBSCAN, and TCRdist sequence similarity was added when clustering was performed within HLA-allele-positive subsets. Co-occurrence clustering excluded repertoires with fewer than 30,000 or more than 120,000 public chains, plus five with anomalous nucleotide sharing. TCRdb's version of the immuneACCESS table is confined to in-frame rearrangements and falls short of the full clone set. An unresolved V gene accounts for under half of the shortfall where checked; the remainder is of unknown origin. The DNA was the basis for D and trimming; V, J and clone size are from that table. Counted in this sample were roughly 160,000 clones; approximately 88% of them appeared once. Around 0.96% of the sample is taken by the ten largest.

In total, roughly 670 healthy bone marrow donors made up the cohort. Cohort members were all nominally healthy when sampled, although unrecorded immune exposures were likely present. The donor tested CMV seronegative, placing the donor among the 350 or so seronegative members of the cohort. A peripheral blood sample was provided by each donor, and peripheral blood mononuclear cells were used for TCR beta sequencing. The Qiagen DNeasy Blood Extraction Kit was used to extract genomic DNA from the blood cell samples. This TCR was sampled from a man aged 25 to 40 in good health and CMV-seronegative. Material: PBMCs. The rearrangement joined TRBV7-2 to TRBJ2-7; matching of 7 bases hints at TRBD2 as the D gene. The CDR3 protein sequence reads: CASSPTSGGRSEQYF. The sequence in DNA is TGTGCCAGCAGCCCCACCTCGGGGGGCCGGAGTGAGCAGTACTTC. Supplemented by the reference TRBV7-2 and TRBJ2-7 proteins around the CDR3, the complete variable domain is GAGVSQSPSNKVTEKGKDVELRCDPISGHTALYWYRQSLGQGLEFLIYFQGNSAPDKSGLPSDRFSAERTGGSVSTLTIQRTQQEDSAVYLCASSPTSGGRSEQYFGPGTRLTVT.